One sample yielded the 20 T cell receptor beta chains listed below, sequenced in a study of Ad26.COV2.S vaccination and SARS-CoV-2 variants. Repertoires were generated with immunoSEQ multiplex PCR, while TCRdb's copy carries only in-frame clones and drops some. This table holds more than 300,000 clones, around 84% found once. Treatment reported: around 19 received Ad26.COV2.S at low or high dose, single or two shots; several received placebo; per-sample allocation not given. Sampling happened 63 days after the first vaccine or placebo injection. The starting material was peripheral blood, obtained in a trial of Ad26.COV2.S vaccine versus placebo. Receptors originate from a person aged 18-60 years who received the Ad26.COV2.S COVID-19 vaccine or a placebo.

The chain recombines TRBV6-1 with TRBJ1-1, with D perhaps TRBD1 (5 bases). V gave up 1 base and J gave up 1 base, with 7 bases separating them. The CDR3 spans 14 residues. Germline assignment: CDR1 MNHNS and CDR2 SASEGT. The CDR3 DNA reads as TGTGCCAGCAGTGAAGGGACAAAGAACACTGAAGCTTTCTTT. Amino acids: CASSEGTKNTEAFF.

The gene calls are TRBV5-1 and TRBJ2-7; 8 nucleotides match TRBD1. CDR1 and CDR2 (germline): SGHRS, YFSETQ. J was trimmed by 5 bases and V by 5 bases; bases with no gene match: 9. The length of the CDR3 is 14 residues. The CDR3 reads CASRRTGIAHEQYF. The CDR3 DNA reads TGCGCCAGCAGGAGGACAGGGATCGCCCACGAGCAGTACTTC.

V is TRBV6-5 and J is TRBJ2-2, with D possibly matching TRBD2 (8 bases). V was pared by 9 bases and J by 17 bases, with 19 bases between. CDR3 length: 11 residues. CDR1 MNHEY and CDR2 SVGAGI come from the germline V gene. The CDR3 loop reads CASTGGGQTFF. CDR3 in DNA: TGTGCCAGTACCGGGGGGGGACAGACCTTTTTT.

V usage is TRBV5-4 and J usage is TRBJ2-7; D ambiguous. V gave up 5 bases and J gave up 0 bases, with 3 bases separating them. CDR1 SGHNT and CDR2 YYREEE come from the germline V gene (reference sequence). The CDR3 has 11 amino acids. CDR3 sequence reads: CASSSSYEQYF. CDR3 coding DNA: TGTGCCAGCAGTTCCTCCTACGAGCAGTACTTC. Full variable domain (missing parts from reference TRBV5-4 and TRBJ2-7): ETGVTQSPTHLIKTRGQQVTLRCSSQSGHNTVSWYQQALGQGPQFIFQYYREEENGRGNFPPRFSGLQFPNYSSELNVNALELDDSALYLCASSSSYEQYFGPGTRLTVT.

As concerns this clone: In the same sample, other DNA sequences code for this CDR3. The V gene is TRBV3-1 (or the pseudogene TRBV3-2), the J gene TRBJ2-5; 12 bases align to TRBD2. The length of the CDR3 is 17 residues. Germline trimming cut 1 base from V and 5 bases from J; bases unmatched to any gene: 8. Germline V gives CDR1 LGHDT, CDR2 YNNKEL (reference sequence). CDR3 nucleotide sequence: TGTGCCAGCAGCCAAGTCCCTAGCGGGGGGGCCCGGGAGACCCAGTACTTC. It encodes CASSQVPSGGARETQYF.

DNA of the CDR3: TGCGCCAGCAGCTTTACCAACCTTAAAGGCACCGGGGAGCTGTTTTTT. Translated, it gives CASSFTNLKGTGELFF. V is TRBV5-1 and J is TRBJ2-2; no clear D. V shed 2 bases and J shed 4 bases, with 15 bases lying between them. The CDR3 consists of 16 residues. The germline gives CDR1 SGHRS, CDR2 YFSETQ.

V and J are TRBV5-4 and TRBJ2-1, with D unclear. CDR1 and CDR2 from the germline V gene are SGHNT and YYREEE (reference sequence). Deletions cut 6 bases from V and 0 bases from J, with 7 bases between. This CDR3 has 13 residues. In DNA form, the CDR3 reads TGTGCCAGCACTCCAGGCTCCTACAATGAGCAGTTCTTC. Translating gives CASTPGSYNEQFF. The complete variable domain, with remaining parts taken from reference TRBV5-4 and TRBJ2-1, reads ETGVTQSPTHLIKTRGQQVTLRCSSQSGHNTVSWYQQALGQGPQFIFQYYREEENGRGNFPPRFSGLQFPNYSSELNVNALELDDSALYLCASTPGSYNEQFFGPGTRLTVL.

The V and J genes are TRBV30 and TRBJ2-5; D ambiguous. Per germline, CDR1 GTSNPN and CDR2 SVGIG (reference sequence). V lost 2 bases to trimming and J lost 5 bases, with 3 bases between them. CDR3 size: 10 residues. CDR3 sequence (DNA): TGTGCCTGGAGTACCGAGACCCAGTACTTC. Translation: CAWSTETQYF.

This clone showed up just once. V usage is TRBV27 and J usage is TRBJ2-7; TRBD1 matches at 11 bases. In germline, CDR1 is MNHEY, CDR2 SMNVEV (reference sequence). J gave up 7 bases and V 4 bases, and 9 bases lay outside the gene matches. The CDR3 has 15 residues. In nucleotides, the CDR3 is TGTGCCAGCAGTTACAGGACAGGGGGCAAGGGAGAGCAGTACTTC. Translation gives CASSYRTGGKGEQYF.

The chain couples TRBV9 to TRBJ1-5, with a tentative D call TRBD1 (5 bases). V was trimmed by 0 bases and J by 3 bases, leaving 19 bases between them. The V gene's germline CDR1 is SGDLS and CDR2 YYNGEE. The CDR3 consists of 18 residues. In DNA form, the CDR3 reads TGTGCCAGCAGCGTAGTTGTTAGTTCCGGGGGAACCAATCAGCCCCAGCATTTT. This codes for CASSVVVSSGGTNQPQHF.

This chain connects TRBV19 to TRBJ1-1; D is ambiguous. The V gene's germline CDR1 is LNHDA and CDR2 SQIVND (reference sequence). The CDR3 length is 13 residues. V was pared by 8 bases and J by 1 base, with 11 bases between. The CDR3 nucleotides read TGTGCCAGTCACGGTAGCGGGAACACTGAAGCTTTCTTT. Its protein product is CASHGSGNTEAFF.

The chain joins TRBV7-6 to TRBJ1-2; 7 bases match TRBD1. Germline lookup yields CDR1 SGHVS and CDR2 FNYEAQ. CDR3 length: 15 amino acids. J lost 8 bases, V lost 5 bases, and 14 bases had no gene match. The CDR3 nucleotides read TGTGCCAGCAGCCCCTTTGGGGGACAGAAGAAGGGCTACACCTTC. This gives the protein CASSPFGGQKKGYTF.

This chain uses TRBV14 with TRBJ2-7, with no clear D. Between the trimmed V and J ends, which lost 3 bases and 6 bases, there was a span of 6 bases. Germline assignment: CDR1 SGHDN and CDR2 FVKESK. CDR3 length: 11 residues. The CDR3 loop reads CASSQTAEQYF. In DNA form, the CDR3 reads TGTGCCAGCAGCCAGACGGCCGAGCAGTACTTC.

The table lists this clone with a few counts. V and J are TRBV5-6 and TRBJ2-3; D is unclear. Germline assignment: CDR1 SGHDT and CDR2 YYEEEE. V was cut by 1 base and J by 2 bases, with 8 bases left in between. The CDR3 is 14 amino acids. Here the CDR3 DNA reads TGTGCCAGCAGCTTGTGGCAGTCCACAGATACGCAGTATTTT. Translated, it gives CASSLWQSTDTQYF.

The CDR3 here is CASSLGTTGAEQYF. CDR3 bases: TGTGCCAGCAGCTTAGGTACCACAGGGGCCGAGCAGTACTTC. The chain has TRBV7-2 and TRBJ2-7; 7 positions agree with TRBD1. CDR3 length: 14 residues. Germline CDR1 and CDR2: SGHTA and FQGNSA. J lost 6 bases, V lost 1 base, and 6 bases had no gene match.

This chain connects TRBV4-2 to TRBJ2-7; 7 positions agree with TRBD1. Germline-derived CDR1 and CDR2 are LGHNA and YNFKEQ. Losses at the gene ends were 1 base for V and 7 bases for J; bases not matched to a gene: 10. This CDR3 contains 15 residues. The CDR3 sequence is CASSQGFRGRREQYF. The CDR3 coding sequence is TGTGCCAGCAGCCAAGGGTTTAGGGGGCGGCGAGAGCAGTACTTC.

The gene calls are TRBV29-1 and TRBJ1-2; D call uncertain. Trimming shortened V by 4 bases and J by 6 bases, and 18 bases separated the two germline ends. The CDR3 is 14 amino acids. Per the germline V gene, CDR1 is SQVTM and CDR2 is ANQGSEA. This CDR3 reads CSVAGAPVGHGYTF. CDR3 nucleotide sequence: TGCAGCGTTGCAGGTGCCCCGGTTGGTCATGGCTACACCTTC.

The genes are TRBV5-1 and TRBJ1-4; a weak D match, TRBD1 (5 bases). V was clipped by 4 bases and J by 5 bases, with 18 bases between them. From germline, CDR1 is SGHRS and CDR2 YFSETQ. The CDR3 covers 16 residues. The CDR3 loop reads CASSPDPGQMNEKLFF. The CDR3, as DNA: TGCGCCAGCAGCCCAGACCCGGGGCAGATGAATGAAAAACTGTTTTTT.

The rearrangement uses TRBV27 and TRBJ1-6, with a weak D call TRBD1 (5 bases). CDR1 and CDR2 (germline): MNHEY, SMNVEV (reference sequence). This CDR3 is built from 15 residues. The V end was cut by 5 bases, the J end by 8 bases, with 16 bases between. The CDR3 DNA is TGTGCCAGCAGTGCTTTCAGGGCCTGGGATTCACCCCTCCACTTT. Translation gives CASSAFRAWDSPLHF.

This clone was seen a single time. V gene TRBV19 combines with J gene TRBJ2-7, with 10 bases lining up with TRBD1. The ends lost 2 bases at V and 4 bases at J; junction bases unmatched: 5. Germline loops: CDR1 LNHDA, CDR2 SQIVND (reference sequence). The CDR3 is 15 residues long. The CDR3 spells CASSIKGQGLYEQYF. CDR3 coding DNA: TGTGCCAGTAGTATAAAGGGACAGGGGTTATACGAGCAGTACTTC.